The 3 T cell receptor beta chains given below trace back to one sample, sequenced in a study of human T cells and chemical hapten exposure (dated by TCRdb to about 2021). The protocol used for the library was RACE. Instrument on record: NextSeq 500. TCRdb itself trimmed the public reads at Q25 with fastp, ran MiXCR and retained productive beta chains. Here each entry gathers all rows of one CDR3 protein and keeps the most common genes and DNA. This sample holds some 50,000 distinct CDR3 sequences; 9% to 9.5% were observed only once. Roughly 13% of the sample is in the top ten clones. The time point tag for this specimen amounts to: patch test 1, 2 weeks after DPC sensitization. The intended sense of this specimen's treatment or condition label: therapeutic diphenylcyclopropenone sensitization with weekly scalp DPC. The material was whole blood, obtained in connection with sensitization to the hapten diphenylcyclopropenone (DPC). The receptors come from a woman between 40 and 55 years old with alopecia areata. Some clones in this sample may be carry-over from other donors' samples.

In this sample, this clonotype turned up many times. The junction departs from germline at one end; a sequencing error may be responsible. The chain couples TRBV7-2 to TRBJ2-3; no clear D gene. Germline-derived CDR1 and CDR2 are SGHTA and FQGNSA. The CDR3 spans 12 residues. The CDR3 reads CASSPAEDTQYF. In DNA, the CDR3 is TGTGCCAGCAGCCCGGCGGAAGATACGCAATATTTT.

This clonotype was seen a few times. The gene calls are TRBV15 and TRBJ1-2, with 9 bases identical to TRBD1. Germline values: CDR1 LNHNV, CDR2 YYDKDF (reference sequence). V lost 5 bases to trimming and J lost 12 bases; unmatched junction nucleotides: 7. The CDR3 is 12 residues long. The CDR3 region is CATSAGTGGHTF. The CDR3 DNA sequence: TGTGCCACCAGCGCGGGTACAGGGGGCCACACCTTC. Full variable domain (remainder filled in from reference TRBV15 and TRBJ1-2): DAMVIQNPRYQVTQFGKPVTLSCSQTLNHNVMYWYQQKSSQAPKLLFHYYDKDFNNEADTPDNFQSRRPNTSFCFLDIRSPGLGDTAMYLCATSAGTGGHTFGSGTRLTVV.

This sequence joins TRBV13 and TRBJ2-5; D gene ambiguous. With 4 bases removed from V and 1 base from J, the gap between germline ends came to 13 bases. The CDR3 extends over 15 amino acids. Germline CDR1 PRHDT, CDR2 FYEKMQ (reference sequence). CDR3 region: CASSSKRLVQETQYF. The CDR3 bases are TGTGCCAGCAGCTCGAAACGCCTCGTCCAAGAGACCCAGTACTTC. Full variable domain (rest looked up from reference TRBV13 and TRBJ2-5): AAGVIQSPRHLIKEKRETATLKCYPIPRHDTVYWYQQGPGQDPQFLISFYEKMQSDKGSIPDRFSAQQFSDYHSELNMSSLELGDSALYFCASSSKRLVQETQYFGPGTRLLVL.